This T cell receptor beta chain was sequenced in a study of blood T cell repertoires in COVID-19. Assay used: immunoSEQ multiplex PCR; TCRdb lists only in-frame clones, some missing. This sample has over 100,000 clones; about 79% occur once, and the top ten carry 3.5% to 4.5%. With 4 bases clipped from V and 2 bases from J, the junction kept 5 bases outside the gene matches. Germline V CDR1 and CDR2: SGDLS, YYNGEE. This CDR3 contains 15 residues. This clonotype was obtained from a woman at least 80 years old with acute or convalescent COVID-19. The sequencing input was peripheral blood. The rearrangement uses TRBV9 and TRBJ2-1; TRBD2 matches 8 bases. The CDR3 DNA is TGTGCCAGCAGCACAAGCGGGAGTCCCTACAATGAGCAGTTCTTC. Translating gives CASSTSGSPYNEQFF.